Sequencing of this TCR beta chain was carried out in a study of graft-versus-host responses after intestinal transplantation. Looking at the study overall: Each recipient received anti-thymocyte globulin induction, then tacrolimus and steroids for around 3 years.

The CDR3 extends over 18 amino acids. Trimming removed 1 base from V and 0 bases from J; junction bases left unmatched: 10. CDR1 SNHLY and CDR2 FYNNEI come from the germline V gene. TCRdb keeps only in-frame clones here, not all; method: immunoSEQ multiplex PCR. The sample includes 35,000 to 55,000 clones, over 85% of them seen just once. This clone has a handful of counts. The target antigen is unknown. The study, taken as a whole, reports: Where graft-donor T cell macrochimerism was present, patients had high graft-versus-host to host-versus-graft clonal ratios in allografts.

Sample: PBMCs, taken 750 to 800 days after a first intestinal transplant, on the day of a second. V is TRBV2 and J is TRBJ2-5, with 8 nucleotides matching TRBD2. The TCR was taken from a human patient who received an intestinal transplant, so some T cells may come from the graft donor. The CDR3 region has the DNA TGTGCCAGCAGTGAAGGGACTAGCAGCGCCCCGTACCAAGAGACCCAGTACTTC. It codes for CASSEGTSSAPYQETQYF.